What follows are 29 T cell receptor beta chains derived from one specimen sequenced in a study of shared clonotypes between healthy human individuals. Generated by immunoSEQ multiplex PCR, the TCRdb table keeps only in-frame clones and is missing some. The sample comprises over a million clones, 96% of which are singletons, and over 1% rests with the top ten. The sample was naive CD4+ T cells sorted from blood. Subset specified: CD45RA+ positively selected. All receptors come from a young man in good health.

V usage is TRBV6-1 and J usage is TRBJ1-2; D might be TRBD1 (5 bases). This CDR3 has 13 amino acids. V lost 9 bases, J lost 7 bases, and 18 bases lay in between. Germline V gene lookup returns CDR1 MNHNS and CDR2 SASEGT. The chain's CDR3 is CASWGGEYPGYTF. The CDR3, as DNA: TGTGCCAGTTGGGGAGGGGAATATCCTGGCTACACCTTC.

The genes are TRBV6-4 and TRBJ2-1; 8 nucleotides line up with TRBD1. The CDR3 loop spans 15 amino acids. Germline CDR1 MRHNA, CDR2 SNTAGT. The V and J ends lost 6 bases and 6 bases, in that order; junction bases with no gene match: 10. The CDR3 reads CASSRQGIRGNEQFF. Here the CDR3 DNA reads TGTGCCAGCAGCAGACAGGGGATTAGGGGCAATGAGCAGTTCTTC.

This clone was counted a single time. The V and J genes are TRBV5-5 and TRBJ2-7; 9 positions match TRBD1. V shed 5 bases, J shed 3 bases, and the junction held 6 bases outside the gene matches. The CDR3 spans 14 residues. Germline V gene data show CDR1 as SGHKS and CDR2 as YYEKEE (reference sequence). Written as DNA, the CDR3 is TGTGCCAGCAGACTAACGACAGGGGGCTACGAGCAGTACTTC. Translated, it gives CASRLTTGGYEQYF.

The V gene is TRBV19, the J gene TRBJ1-4; 8 bases match TRBD1. This CDR3 contains 15 residues. Germline V gene lookup returns CDR1 LNHDA and CDR2 SQIVND (reference sequence). J was trimmed by 8 bases and V by 5 bases; bases with no gene match: 10. This chain's CDR3 is CASSPRTGIEEKLFF. CDR3 bases: TGTGCCAGTAGTCCCCGGACAGGGATCGAAGAAAAACTGTTTTTT. Combining the CDR3 with reference TRBV19 and TRBJ1-4 gives the whole variable domain DGGITQSPKYLFRKEGQNVTLSCEQNLNHDAMYWYRQDPGQGLRLIYYSQIVNDFQKGDIAEGYSVSREKKESFPLTVTSAQKNPTAFYLCASSPRTGIEEKLFFGSGTQLSVL.

This chain connects TRBV10-3 to TRBJ2-7; no clear D. Germline values: CDR1 ENHRY, CDR2 SYGVKD. The CDR3 is 14 amino acids. V lost 1 base, J lost 3 bases, and 10 bases lay in between. The CDR3 sequence is CAISEYPGYYEQYF. The CDR3 nucleotides are TGTGCCATCAGTGAGTACCCAGGATACTACGAGCAGTACTTC.

The chain combines TRBV19 with TRBJ1-4, with D unclear. Germline V gives CDR1 LNHDA, CDR2 SQIVND (reference sequence). Deletions cut 4 bases from V and 8 bases from J, with 17 bases between. This CDR3 has 15 residues. The CDR3 region is CASSTHPGRGEKLFF. Written as DNA, the CDR3 is TGTGCCAGTAGTACCCACCCCGGGCGCGGGGAAAAACTGTTTTTT.

This rearrangement joins TRBV7-3 to TRBJ2-1; a possible D gene is TRBD1 (5 bases). The CDR3 contains 13 residues. Germline CDR1 and CDR2: SGHTA and FQGTGA. V gave up 4 bases and J gave up 10 bases, with 14 bases separating them. CDR3 loop: CASSSTTQGEQFF. In DNA, the CDR3 is TGTGCCAGCAGCTCAACAACCCAGGGCGAGCAGTTCTTC.

This chain links TRBV25-1 with TRBJ2-5; D is tentatively TRBD1 or TRBD2 (5 bases each). Germline loops: CDR1 MGHDK, CDR2 SYGVNS. Trimming pared 2 bases from V and 5 bases from J, leaving 15 bases between. The CDR3 loop spans 15 amino acids. The CDR3 spells CASSEPGQGRETQYF. CDR3 in DNA: TGTGCCAGCAGTGAACCGGGGCAGGGTAGGGAGACCCAGTACTTC.

The rearrangement links TRBV30 to TRBJ2-2, with 9 bases aligning to TRBD1. CDR1 is GTSNPN, CDR2 SVGIG, per germline (reference sequence). Losses at the gene ends were 0 bases for V and 3 bases for J; bases not matched to a gene: 2. There are 15 residues in the CDR3. This chain's CDR3 is CAWSVGDRDTGELFF. CDR3 bases: TGTGCCTGGAGTGTAGGGGACAGGGACACCGGGGAGCTGTTTTTT.

A word on this clone: This sample also contains other DNA sequences that code for the same CDR3. This chain joins TRBV30 and TRBJ1-5; maybe TRBD1 (5 bases). V gave up 0 bases and J gave up 2 bases, with 8 bases separating them. This CDR3 region has 14 residues. CDR1 is GTSNPN and CDR2 is SVGIG in the germline V gene (reference sequence). The DNA of the CDR3 is TGTGCCTGGAGTGTGGGGCTGGGCAATCAGCCCCAGCATTTT. It translates to CAWSVGLGNQPQHF.

J is TRBJ2-1 and V is TRBV7-2, with TRBD2 identical over 7 bases. There are 15 residues in the CDR3. CDR1 is SGHTA, CDR2 FQGNSA, per germline. V lost 1 base to trimming and J lost 4 bases; unmatched junction nucleotides: 4. CDR3: CASSLGRGLYNEQFF. The CDR3 region has the DNA TGTGCCAGCAGCTTAGGGCGGGGGTTATACAATGAGCAGTTCTTC.

This chain connects TRBV10-3 to TRBJ2-5; D unresolved. The germline CDR1 and CDR2 sequences are ENHRY and SYGVKD. The CDR3 runs 14 residues. Trimming removed 3 bases from V and 4 bases from J, with 12 bases in between. Here the CDR3 reads CAISDMGRGETQYF. DNA for the CDR3: TGTGCCATCAGTGACATGGGTCGTGGAGAGACCCAGTACTTC.

The chain recombines TRBV5-4 with TRBJ1-1; D not resolved. Germline V gene data show CDR1 as SGHNT and CDR2 as YYREEE (reference sequence). The V gene lost 5 bases and the J gene lost 5 bases, with 16 bases spanning the gap. The CDR3 totals 14 residues. Here the CDR3 DNA reads TGTGCCAGCAGTCCTGAGAGGGCGAGTACTGAAGCTTTCTTT. This sequence encodes CASSPERASTEAFF.

The V and J genes are TRBV6-5 and TRBJ1-1; 10 nucleotides match TRBD1. CDR3 length: 15 residues. V trimming: 7 bases; J trimming: 5 bases; junction bases outside the gene matches: 10. Germline values: CDR1 MNHEY, CDR2 SVGAGI. CDR3 in amino acids: CASIDRDRGGTEAFF. The CDR3 DNA follows: TGTGCCAGCATCGACCGGGACAGGGGTGGAACTGAAGCTTTCTTT.

In the case of this clone: Other DNA variants within this sample encode the same CDR3. The chain joins TRBV28 to TRBJ1-2; 11 bases line up with TRBD1. The CDR3 sequence is 15 residues long. From germline, CDR1 is MDHEN and CDR2 SYDVKM. The J segment lost 4 bases and the V segment lost 5 bases, leaving 6 bases of the junction unmatched. CDR3 DNA: TGTGCCAGCAGTCCACGCGGACAGGGGGCCTATGGCTACACCTTC. Its translation is CASSPRGQGAYGYTF.

This chain joins TRBV7-3 and TRBJ2-1; TRBD2 agrees at 7 bases. This CDR3 is built from 16 residues. Germline V lookup: CDR1 SGHTA, CDR2 FQGTGA. V was pared by 4 bases and J by 5 bases, with 11 bases of the junction left unmatched. CDR3 region: CASSSIGRPDNNEQFF. In DNA, the CDR3 is TGTGCCAGCAGCTCGATCGGGAGGCCCGATAACAATGAGCAGTTCTTC. The full variable domain, rest sourced from reference TRBV7-3 and TRBJ2-1, is GAGVSQTPSNKVTEKGKYVELRCDPISGHTALYWYRQSLGQGPEFLIYFQGTGAADDSGLPNDRFFAVRPEGSVSTLKIQRTERGDSAVYLCASSSIGRPDNNEQFFGPGTRLTVL.

For this clone: Other DNA sequences of this sample code for an identical CDR3. The chain employs TRBV7-2 and TRBJ2-7; D might be TRBD2 (6 bases). Germline CDR1 SGHTA, CDR2 FQGNSA. The V gene lost 0 bases and the J gene lost 0 bases, with 6 bases spanning the gap. The CDR3 extends over 14 amino acids. The CDR3 bases are TGTGCCAGCAGCTTAGCCGGGAGCTCCTACGAGCAGTACTTC. This translates into CASSLAGSSYEQYF.

For this clone: Other DNA sequences in the sample encode the same CDR3. V gene TRBV9 combines with J gene TRBJ2-7; 9 bases agree with TRBD2. CDR1 and CDR2 (germline): SGDLS, YYNGEE. J was trimmed by 4 bases and V by 3 bases; bases with no gene match: 2. This CDR3 contains 13 residues. CDR3 region: CASSEGLAYEQYF. CDR3 DNA sequence: TGTGCCAGCAGCGAGGGACTAGCTTACGAGCAGTACTTC.

This chain joins TRBV11-3 and TRBJ1-2; a possible D gene is TRBD1 (5 bases). Germline CDR1 SGHNT, CDR2 YENEEA. Trimming left V 5 bases short and J 2 bases short, with 18 bases between. CDR3 length: 16 residues. The CDR3 sequence is CASSLHWDCPNYGYTF. The DNA for the CDR3 is TGTGCCAGCAGCCTACACTGGGACTGTCCGAACTATGGCTACACCTTC.

This chain links TRBV28 with TRBJ2-7, with 9 bases fitting TRBD1. The V and J ends lost 3 bases and 7 bases, in that order; junction bases with no gene match: 7. The CDR3 is 14 amino acids. Germline V gene sequence: CDR1 MDHEN, CDR2 SYDVKM. The CDR3 region is CASSLPGTGWEQYF. In DNA form, the CDR3 reads TGTGCCAGCAGTTTGCCCGGGACAGGGTGGGAGCAGTACTTC.

The chain's CDR3 is CASSYSRAGSTEAFF. The CDR3 bases are TGTGCCAGCAGTTACTCGAGAGCCGGGAGCACTGAAGCTTTCTTT. This rearrangement joins TRBV6-5 to TRBJ1-1; the D is unclear. The length of the CDR3 is 15 residues. V was clipped by 0 bases and J by 4 bases, with 12 bases between them. From germline, CDR1 is MNHEY and CDR2 SVGAGI.

The genes are TRBV5-1 and TRBJ2-1; 9 nucleotides match TRBD2. V lost 0 bases, J lost 8 bases, and 6 bases stayed unmatched. The germline V gene encodes CDR1 SGHRS and CDR2 YFSETQ. This CDR3 comprises 15 residues. Here the CDR3 DNA reads TGCGCCAGCAGCTTGGCCGAAGCGGGAGGATATGAGCAGTTCTTC. Protein sequence: CASSLAEAGGYEQFF.

V usage is TRBV5-1 and J usage is TRBJ2-5; 9 bases map to TRBD1. Near its end, the DNA agrees better with TRBJ2-7, so the J call may be wrong. The CDR3 length is 15 residues. The germline gives CDR1 SGHRS, CDR2 YFSETQ. In nucleotides, the CDR3 is TGCGCCAGCAGCTTGGGTGACAGGGGGGATTCCGAGCAGTACTTC. Residues: CASSLGDRGDSEQYF.

The genes are TRBV2 and TRBJ2-5; the D gene is possibly TRBD1 (6 bases). This CDR3 comprises 15 residues. V was pared by 3 bases and J by 2 bases, with 13 bases between. Germline-derived CDR1 and CDR2 are SNHLY and FYNNEI. In nucleotides, the CDR3 is TGTGCCAGCAGTGAGGGGGCAGGGCTACAAGAGACCCAGTACTTC. This gives the protein CASSEGAGLQETQYF.

The genes are TRBV11-2 and TRBJ2-7; unclear D gene. Per germline, CDR1 SGHAT and CDR2 FQNNGV. CDR3 size: 15 residues. V shed 4 bases and J shed 3 bases, with 16 bases lying between them. The CDR3 sequence is CASSSLTGSNYEQYF. The CDR3 DNA follows: TGTGCCAGCAGCTCCCTGACGGGTTCAAACTACGAGCAGTACTTC.

The chain has TRBV7-9 and TRBJ2-7, with D possibly matching TRBD2 (6 bases). Trimming removed 5 bases from V and 5 bases from J, with 16 bases in between. The germline V gene encodes CDR1 SEHNR and CDR2 FQNEAQ (reference sequence). This CDR3 contains 14 residues. The CDR3 DNA sequence: TGTGCCAGCAGCCTTCTCGGGGGTTTGGACGAGCAGTACTTC. It yields the protein CASSLLGGLDEQYF.

The V and J genes are TRBV5-4 and TRBJ2-1; 8 bases are shared with TRBD1. The CDR3 has 14 residues. The ends lost 4 bases at V and 3 bases at J; junction bases unmatched: 3. Germline CDR1 and CDR2: SGHNT and YYREEE (reference sequence). CDR3 loop: CASSPDRVYNEQFF. The DNA for the CDR3 is TGTGCCAGCAGCCCGGACAGGGTCTACAATGAGCAGTTCTTC.

This clone appeared a single time. V usage is TRBV19 and J usage is TRBJ1-2; TRBD1 matches 8 bases. Germline V CDR1 and CDR2: LNHDA, SQIVND (reference sequence). The CDR3 covers 18 residues. J gave up 1 base and V 5 bases, and 15 bases lay outside the gene matches. The CDR3 sequence is CASSPRQGPELYNYGYTF. In DNA, the CDR3 is TGTGCCAGTAGTCCCCGACAGGGGCCCGAACTATATAACTATGGCTACACCTTC.

This clone was detected only a few times. V gene TRBV9 combines with J gene TRBJ1-3; the D is unclear. The CDR3 spans 13 residues. Germline loops: CDR1 SGDLS, CDR2 YYNGEE. The germline V and J ends were trimmed by 3 bases and 0 bases, with 4 bases remaining between them. The CDR3 DNA sequence: TGTGCCAGCAGCGCAGGCTCTGGAAACACCATATATTTT. Translated: CASSAGSGNTIYF.